These 20 T cell receptor beta chains were sequenced from one sample in a study of blood T cell repertoires in COVID-19. Profiling relied on immunoSEQ multiplex PCR, and the TCRdb table lists in-frame clones only, not all of them. In the table there are 200,000 to 250,000 clones, almost 85% of which are singletons. Sequenced sample: peripheral blood. Receptors were obtained from a man aged 45-65 years with COVID-19, enrolled during active disease.

V is TRBV30 and J is TRBJ1-4, with 9 bases matching TRBD1. The CDR3 length is 14 residues. Germline CDR1 is GTSNPN and CDR2 is SVGIG (reference sequence). The trim removed 6 bases at V and 2 bases at J, leaving 4 bases unmatched. CDR3: CACRQGVTNEKLFF. The CDR3 DNA reads TGTGCCTGCAGACAGGGGGTGACTAATGAAAAACTGTTTTTT.

V and J are TRBV30 and TRBJ2-2; TRBD1 matches 9 bases. The CDR3 runs 14 residues. Germline trimming cut 3 bases from V and 7 bases from J; bases unmatched to any gene: 6. CDR1 GTSNPN and CDR2 SVGIG come from the germline V gene (reference sequence). Here the CDR3 DNA reads TGTGCCTGGAGGCACAGGGGGCGGGACGGGGAGCTGTTTTTT. Translating gives CAWRHRGRDGELFF.

The table lists this clone with many counts. V and J are TRBV7-2 and TRBJ1-5, with 9 bases that match TRBD1. The V gene's germline CDR1 is SGHTA and CDR2 FQGNSA. This CDR3 contains 15 residues. The V and J ends lost 5 bases and 8 bases, in that order; junction bases with no gene match: 10. The CDR3 DNA is TGTGCCAGCAGCCCGGGGACAGGGATACAGAAGCCCCAGCATTTT. This sequence encodes CASSPGTGIQKPQHF. Full variable domain (missing parts from reference TRBV7-2 and TRBJ1-5): GAGVSQSPSNKVTEKGKDVELRCDPISGHTALYWYRQSLGQGLEFLIYFQGNSAPDKSGLPSDRFSAERTGGSVSTLTIQRTQQEDSAVYLCASSPGTGIQKPQHFGDGTRLSIL.

The V gene is TRBV2, the J gene TRBJ2-3; 9 nucleotides align to TRBD1. The CDR3 runs 15 residues. Germline V gene lookup returns CDR1 SNHLY and CDR2 FYNNEI. V was clipped by 1 base and J by 5 bases; unmatched bases: 4. The CDR3 protein is CASSEDRGRIDTQYF. DNA for the CDR3: TGTGCCAGCAGTGAAGACAGGGGGCGGATAGATACGCAGTATTTT.

The V call is TRBV7-3, the J call TRBJ2-2, with D unresolved. Germline V CDR1 and CDR2: SGHTA, FQGTGA. This CDR3 spans 15 amino acids. With 2 bases removed from V and 2 bases from J, the gap between germline ends came to 9 bases. Written as DNA, the CDR3 is TGTGCCAGCAGCTTACGAGACACTAACACCGGGGAGCTGTTTTTT. Protein sequence: CASSLRDTNTGELFF.

This clone has a handful of counts. This chain links TRBV20-1 with TRBJ2-7; 11 positions agree with TRBD2. J lost 4 bases, V lost 3 bases, and 8 bases had no gene match. Per germline, CDR1 DFQATT and CDR2 SNEGSKA (reference sequence). The CDR3 loop spans 15 amino acids. In DNA form, the CDR3 reads TGCAGTGCTAGTTTCTCTAGCGGGGGGATTTACGAGCAGTACTTC. It codes for CSASFSSGGIYEQYF.

This chain joins TRBV7-6 and TRBJ2-2; TRBD1 matches at 8 bases. Germline assignment: CDR1 SGHVS and CDR2 FNYEAQ. This CDR3 region has 18 residues. After removal of 3 bases from V and 2 bases from J, the junction contained 11 bases not matched to a gene. As DNA, the CDR3 is TGTGCCAGCAGCTTTCCCGTTGACAGGGGCCAAAACACCGGGGAGCTGTTTTTT. This gives the protein CASSFPVDRGQNTGELFF.

This chain uses TRBV7-9 with TRBJ2-7, with D perhaps matching TRBD2 (5 bases). The CDR3 is 14 residues long. Trimming removed 5 bases from V and 0 bases from J, with 11 bases in between. The germline V gene encodes CDR1 SEHNR and CDR2 FQNEAQ (reference sequence). CDR3 sequence reads: CASSLVGSSYEQYF. The CDR3 coding sequence is TGTGCCAGCAGCCTGGTGGGGAGCTCCTACGAGCAGTACTTC.

This clone was counted a single time. The chain recombines TRBV5-1 with TRBJ2-3; TRBD2 matches 12 bases. CDR1 is SGHRS, CDR2 YFSETQ, per germline. CDR3 size: 15 residues. Trimming took 1 base from V and 5 from J; bases not matched to a gene: 2. The CDR3 coding sequence is TGCGCCAGCAGCTTGCAGACTAGCGGGGGAGATACGCAGTATTTT. Encoded protein: CASSLQTSGGDTQYF.

The chain recombines TRBV11-2 with TRBJ2-1; 12 bases fit TRBD2. Germline assignment: CDR1 SGHAT and CDR2 FQNNGV. The CDR3 totals 15 residues. The V and J ends lost 3 bases and 6 bases, in that order; junction bases with no gene match: 3. The CDR3 spells CASSFTSGGTNEQFF. The CDR3 coding sequence is TGTGCCAGCAGCTTTACTAGCGGGGGGACCAATGAGCAGTTCTTC. The whole variable domain, remainder taken from reference TRBV11-2 and TRBJ2-1, is EAGVAQSPRYKIIEKRQSVAFWCNPISGHATLYWYQQILGQGPKLLIQFQNNGVVDDSQLPKDRFSAERLKGVDSTLKIQPAKLEDSAVYLCASSFTSGGTNEQFFGPGTRLTVL.

This clone has a single count. The V call is TRBV6-2 or TRBV6-3, the J call TRBJ1-1; D gene uncertain. Per germline, CDR1 MNHEY and CDR2 SVGEGT. V lost 4 bases to trimming and J lost 1 base, with 19 bases between them. The CDR3 has 17 residues. CDR3 DNA sequence: TGTGCCAGCAGTTTCCCCCTTTTTTTGGCCAAGAACACTGAAGCTTTCTTT. Protein sequence: CASSFPLFLAKNTEAFF.

The rearrangement links TRBV13 to TRBJ1-2; D gene ambiguous. In germline, CDR1 is PRHDT, CDR2 FYEKMQ (reference sequence). This CDR3 is built from 15 residues. The germline V and J ends were trimmed by 0 bases and 2 bases, with 10 bases remaining between them. DNA of the CDR3: TGTGCCAGCAGCTTAGGCCTCATTGCGAACTATGGCTACACCTTC. This translates into CASSLGLIANYGYTF.

The V gene is TRBV10-3, the J gene TRBJ1-2; the D gene is possibly TRBD1 (6 bases). Deletions cut 1 base from V and 8 bases from J, with 11 bases between. This CDR3 has 13 amino acids. The germline CDR1 and CDR2 sequences are ENHRY and SYGVKD. The CDR3 region has the DNA TGTGCCATCAGTGAGTTGGGGGCGCAGGGCTACACCTTC. Its protein product is CAISELGAQGYTF.

The CDR3 region has the DNA TGTGCCAGCTCACCTTCGACAGGGCGGAATACTGAAGCTTTCTTT. This translates into CASSPSTGRNTEAFF. The rearrangement links TRBV18 to TRBJ1-1; 7 nucleotides agree with TRBD1. The junction had 9 bases not matched to a gene; V was cut back by 3 bases and J by 5 bases. The CDR3 totals 15 residues. The germline CDR1 and CDR2 sequences are KGHSH and LQKENI.

The chain combines TRBV16 with TRBJ2-3; TRBD1 matches at 9 bases. CDR3 length equals 17 residues. The V and J ends lost 0 bases and 1 base, in that order; junction bases with no gene match: 5. Germline V gene lookup returns CDR1 KGHSY and CDR2 FQNENV. The CDR3 nucleotides are TGTGCCAGCAGCCAATCCCGGACAGGGGCACGCACAGATACGCAGTATTTT. Encoded protein: CASSQSRTGARTDTQYF.

This clone was detected a few times. The V and J genes are TRBV6-5 and TRBJ1-6; TRBD1 matches at 7 bases. This CDR3 region has 16 residues. Germline V CDR1 and CDR2: MNHEY, SVGAGI. The V segment lost 4 bases and the J segment 5 bases; nucleotides outside the gene matches: 8. The CDR3 sequence is CASSSFRQGNNSPLHF. The CDR3 bases are TGTGCCAGCAGTTCCTTTCGACAGGGAAATAATTCACCCCTCCACTTT.

The gene calls are TRBV3-1 (or the pseudogene TRBV3-2) and TRBJ2-3, with a possible D match to TRBD2 (7 bases). Trimming removed 0 bases from V and 7 bases from J, with 14 bases in between. CDR3 length equals 15 residues. In germline, CDR1 is LGHDT, CDR2 YNNKEL (reference sequence). The CDR3: CASSQEPGGGYTQYF. CDR3 coding DNA: TGTGCCAGCAGCCAAGAGCCGGGGGGCGGGTATACGCAGTATTTT.

The chain carries TRBV19 and TRBJ1-6; 7 bases line up with TRBD1. J was trimmed by 7 bases and V by 3 bases; bases with no gene match: 6. The CDR3 is made up of 15 amino acids. Germline-derived CDR1 and CDR2 are LNHDA and SQIVND (reference sequence). CDR3 protein: CASSMDRGLNSPLHF. As DNA, the CDR3 is TGTGCCAGTAGTATGGATAGGGGGCTCAATTCACCCCTCCACTTT.

This clone was detected once. V gene TRBV27 combines with J gene TRBJ1-6, with TRBD1 matching over 8 bases. Germline values: CDR1 MNHEY, CDR2 SMNVEV (reference sequence). V trimming: 4 bases; J trimming: 9 bases; junction bases outside the gene matches: 8. The length of the CDR3 is 15 residues. This CDR3 reads CASSSGTGGSSPLHF. In DNA, the CDR3 is TGTGCCAGCAGTTCCGGGACAGGCGGGAGTTCACCCCTCCACTTT.

This chain joins TRBV28 and TRBJ2-7, with a weak D call TRBD1 (6 bases). Germline CDR1 is MDHEN and CDR2 is SYDVKM. This CDR3 contains 18 residues. The V gene lost 7 bases and the J gene lost 2 bases, with 27 bases spanning the gap. CDR3 coding DNA: TGTGCCAGCACCCCGCTCGATGCAGGGGCGATTCTCCCCTACGAGCAGTACTTC. Protein: CASTPLDAGAILPYEQYF.